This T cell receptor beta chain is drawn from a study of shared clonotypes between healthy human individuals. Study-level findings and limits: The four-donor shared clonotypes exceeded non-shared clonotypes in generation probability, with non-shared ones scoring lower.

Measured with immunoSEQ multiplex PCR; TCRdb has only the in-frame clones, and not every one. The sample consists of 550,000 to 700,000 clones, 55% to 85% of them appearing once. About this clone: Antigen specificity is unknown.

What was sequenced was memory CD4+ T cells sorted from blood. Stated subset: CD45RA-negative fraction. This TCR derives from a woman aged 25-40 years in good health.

CDR3 DNA sequence: TGTGCCAGCAGCGTCGGGGTCGCTTCCTACAATGAGCAGTTCTTC. As protein: CASSVGVASYNEQFF. J is TRBJ2-1 and V is TRBV13; D is perhaps TRBD2 (5 bases). This CDR3 contains 15 residues. The germline V gene has CDR1 PRHDT and CDR2 FYEKMQ (reference sequence). The ends were cut back, 5 bases at V and 1 base at J, with 12 bases in the middle.